The 9 T cell receptor beta chains listed next were all sequenced from one sample in a study of coeliac disease. General observations from the study: Lower clonality than controls marked TRB and TRG repertoires from active celiac intraepithelial and lamina propria samples.

Assay: immunoSEQ multiplex PCR; the TCRdb copy retains only in-frame clones and omits some. The repertoire holds around 6,500 clones, almost 70% seen once, with approximately 4.3% in the top ten. Their antigen targets remain unknown. Sequencing was performed on lamina propria lymphocytes from the gut. All receptors come from a woman aged 18-29 years with active celiac disease.

This chain links TRBV10-2 with TRBJ2-5, with TRBD2 matching over 8 bases. Losses at the gene ends were 5 bases for V and 3 bases for J; bases not matched to a gene: 8. Germline CDR1 and CDR2: WSHSY and SAAADI. CDR3 size: 15 residues. CDR3 sequence reads: CASSLTGGIEETQYF. For the CDR3, the DNA is TGCGCCAGCAGTCTTACGGGAGGGATTGAAGAGACCCAGTACTTC.

In this sample, this clone turned up a few times. The chain employs TRBV18 and TRBJ1-1; D is perhaps TRBD1 (5 bases). Germline V gives CDR1 KGHSH, CDR2 LQKENI. Trimming shortened V by 2 bases and J by 5 bases, and 12 bases separated the two germline ends. The CDR3 runs 14 residues. The CDR3 is CASSPNPRGTEAFF. The CDR3 coding sequence is TGTGCCAGCTCACCAAACCCCCGGGGGACTGAAGCTTTCTTT.

V gene TRBV6-5 combines with J gene TRBJ1-5, with 10 bases that match TRBD1. J was trimmed by 10 bases and V by 6 bases; bases with no gene match: 9. From germline, CDR1 is MNHEY and CDR2 SVGAGI. This CDR3 region has 14 residues. The CDR3 DNA sequence: TGTGCCAGCAGGGGGACAGGGGCAGTGAAACCCCAGCATTTT. Translation: CASRGTGAVKPQHF.

The chain has TRBV11-2 and TRBJ2-5; D is unclear. The V and J ends lost 5 bases and 7 bases respectively, with 17 bases between them. The germline gives CDR1 SGHAT, CDR2 FQNNGV. The CDR3 spans 14 residues. CDR3 sequence (DNA): TGTGCCAGCAGCCGCTCCTCTAGTTCGGGGACCCAGTACTTC. This sequence encodes CASSRSSSSGTQYF.

The chain recombines TRBV6-1 with TRBJ2-1; 12 nucleotides agree with TRBD2. The ends lost 6 bases at V and 7 bases at J; junction bases unmatched: 7. Germline V gives CDR1 MNHNS, CDR2 SASEGT. The CDR3 is 15 residues long. CDR3 coding DNA: TGTGCCAGCAGCCCATGGACTAGCGGGGAAAATGAGCAGTTCTTC. It codes for CASSPWTSGENEQFF.

This clone was seen a handful of times. This chain joins TRBV27 and TRBJ2-7; 10 nucleotides line up with TRBD1. The CDR3 length is 14 residues. The J segment lost 4 bases and the V segment lost 6 bases, leaving 6 bases of the junction unmatched. Germline CDR1 is MNHEY and CDR2 is SMNVEV (reference sequence). CDR3 sequence reads: CASSRRQGAYEQYF. CDR3 bases: TGTGCCAGCAGCCGACGACAGGGGGCGTACGAGCAGTACTTC.

The rearrangement joins TRBV21-1 to TRBJ2-2; no check of the table's D call, TRBD2, against the DNA was made. TRBV21-1 corresponds to a pseudogene. CDR3 size: 20 residues. The CDR3 here is CASSKVTSGGLQRDTGELFF. CDR3 in DNA: TGTGCCAGCAGCAAAGTGACTAGCGGGGGCCTACAACGGGACACCGGGGAGCTGTTTTTT.

In its sample, this clone was seen a few times. The CDR3 coding sequence is TGTGCCAGCAGCCGACAACCCTCCGCGGGAGGGCCTGGGGAGCAGTTCTTC. This codes for CASSRQPSAGGPGEQFF. The chain employs TRBV14 and TRBJ2-1, with TRBD2 matching 9 bases. In germline, CDR1 is SGHDN, CDR2 FVKESK. V was pared by 4 bases and J by 10 bases, with 17 bases of the junction left unmatched. There are 17 residues in the CDR3.

This rearrangement joins TRBV9 to TRBJ2-5, with 7 bases that match TRBD2. The DNA matches TRBJ2-7 better at its end, which makes the J call doubtful. Per germline, CDR1 SGDLS and CDR2 YYNGEE. The CDR3 extends over 14 amino acids. The CDR3 loop is CASSPAGEDYEQYF. Written as DNA, the CDR3 is TGTGCCAGCAGTCCCGCGGGGGAAGACTACGAGCAGTACTTC.